These 12 T cell receptor beta chains were sequenced from one sample in a study of T cells in Graves' hyperthyroidism and ophthalmopathy. Amplification of TCR beta CDR3 regions was performed using RNA transcripts as template. The primer set for the first-round RT-PCR of the TCR CDR3 was HTBI. From the multiplex PCR reads, TCRdb called clonotypes with MiXCR, one entry per CDR3 protein. The table records about 350,000 distinct CDR3 sequences, nearly 15% of them present only once. Sequences were obtained from blood. The receptors shown here come from a woman aged 55-75 years with Graves' ophthalmopathy.

This clonotype was recorded many times. J is TRBJ2-7 and V is TRBV5-5, with 8 bases matching TRBD2. The junction had 12 bases not matched to a gene; V was cut back by 4 bases and J by 3 bases. CDR1 SGHKS and CDR2 YYEKEE come from the germline V gene (reference sequence). The length of the CDR3 is 16 residues. This CDR3 is CASSQSSGRAVYEQYF. The CDR3 coding sequence is TGTGCCAGCAGCCAGTCCTCCGGGAGGGCAGTCTACGAGCAGTACTTC.

The J gene is TRBJ2-3, the V gene TRBV11-2; 14 bases agree with TRBD2. The V gene end was trimmed by 1 base and the J gene end by 1 base; junction bases not matched to a gene: 1. The length of the CDR3 is 17 residues. Germline values: CDR1 SGHAT, CDR2 FQNNGV. The CDR3 region has the DNA TGTGCCAGCAGCTTAGGGGGACTAGCGGGAGGCACAGATACGCAGTATTTT. Translated, it gives CASSLGGLAGGTDTQYF.

This clonotype has ten or more counts. In DNA, the CDR3 is TGTGCCAGCAGTTTATATACCCAGACAGGGTCCCAGCCCCAGCATTTT. It encodes CASSLYTQTGSQPQHF. This chain links TRBV28 with TRBJ1-5, with 7 bases aligning to TRBD1. Germline-derived CDR1 and CDR2 are MDHEN and SYDVKM. This CDR3 has 16 amino acids. J lost 7 bases, V lost 1 base, and 10 bases had no gene match.

This clonotype showed up just a few times. V usage is TRBV6-1 and J usage is TRBJ2-1; D is perhaps TRBD2 (5 bases). The CDR3 length is 15 residues. CDR1 is MNHNS and CDR2 is SASEGT in the germline V gene. Trimming removed 8 bases at V and 6 bases at J, with 20 bases between. The CDR3 DNA follows: TGTGCCAGCGGACGGCGGCTAGCAGACCTCAATGAGCAGTTCTTC. Protein: CASGRRLADLNEQFF.

This clonotype was found once. The rearrangement joins TRBV7-2 to TRBJ2-1, with 9 bases that match TRBD2. The CDR3 spans 15 residues. Unmatched junction bases numbered 4, after V lost 5 bases and J lost 2 bases. Germline CDR1 and CDR2: SGHTA and FQGNSA. The CDR3 nucleotides are TGTGCCAGCAGCGCAACTAGCGGGCCCTACAATGAGCAGTTCTTC. Residues: CASSATSGPYNEQFF.

In the case of this clonotype: This may arise from a read error, as a much more abundant clone is one base away. Here the CDR3 reads CASSLIRIQETQHF. As DNA, the CDR3 is TGCGCCAGCAGCTTGATCCGGATCCAAGAGACCCAGCACTTC. The chain uses TRBV5-1 and TRBJ2-5; D remains ambiguous. CDR1 and CDR2 from the germline V gene are SGHRS and YFSETQ. The CDR3 is 14 residues long. Supplemented by reference TRBV5-1 and TRBJ2-5, the full variable domain reads KAGVTQTPRYLIKTRGQQVTLSCSPISGHRSVSWYQQTPGQGLQFLFEYFSETQRNKGNFPGRFSGRQFSNSRSEMNVSTLELGDSALYLCASSLIRIQETQHFGPGTRLLVL.

This clonotype has more than one count but fewer than ten. The V gene is TRBV6-4, the J gene TRBJ2-1; 10 nucleotides agree with TRBD1. Germline V gene data show CDR1 as MRHNA and CDR2 as SNTAGT. Losses at the gene ends were 5 bases for V and 2 bases for J; bases not matched to a gene: 3. This CDR3 region has 15 residues. The CDR3 region is CASSPGQGTYNEQFF. The CDR3 DNA reads as TGTGCCAGCAGTCCGGGACAGGGGACCTACAATGAGCAGTTCTTC.

This clonotype was recorded a few times. The chain carries TRBV19 and TRBJ2-6; a weak D match, TRBD2 (7 bases). The CDR3 length is 16 residues. Per the germline V gene, CDR1 is LNHDA and CDR2 is SQIVND (reference sequence). Trimming took 5 bases from V and 4 from J, leaving 15 bases between them. CDR3: CASSPRGGRGANVLTF. As DNA, the CDR3 is TGTGCCAGTAGTCCAAGGGGGGGGCGAGGGGCCAACGTCCTGACTTTC.

This clonotype was detected many times. The rearrangement uses TRBV7-3 and TRBJ2-1, with D perhaps matching TRBD2 (6 bases). Trimming removed 5 bases from V and 9 bases from J, with 17 bases in between. Germline lookup yields CDR1 SGHTA and CDR2 FQGTGA. This CDR3 has 14 residues. CDR3 in amino acids: CASSAGLQGSEQFF. Here the CDR3 DNA reads TGTGCCAGCAGCGCGGGACTTCAAGGCAGTGAGCAGTTCTTC.

In this sample, this clonotype turned up many times. The V call is TRBV11-2, the J call TRBJ2-5, with D perhaps TRBD2 (5 bases). Trimming cost V 2 bases and J 1 base, with 11 bases left between them. The CDR3 spans 15 residues. The germline gives CDR1 SGHAT, CDR2 FQNNGV. The CDR3 DNA reads TGTGCCAGCAGCTTAACGGGAAACCGCCAAGAGACCCAGTACTTC. Protein product: CASSLTGNRQETQYF.

This clonotype was found many times. The chain uses TRBV20-1 and TRBJ2-7; no clear D gene. V was trimmed by 8 bases and J by 0 bases, leaving 17 bases between them. The V gene's germline CDR1 is DFQATT and CDR2 SNEGSKA (reference sequence). There are 14 residues in the CDR3. The CDR3 DNA sequence: TGCAGTTCCTACTGGCCCAGCAGCTCCTACGAGCAGTACTTC. Residues: CSSYWPSSSYEQYF.

CDR3 sequence: CASSQDSPREETQYF. CDR3 bases: TGTGCCAGCAGCCAAGATTCTCCTAGGGAAGAGACCCAGTACTTC. V usage is TRBV14 and J usage is TRBJ2-5; D is ambiguous. The CDR3 extends over 15 amino acids. The V gene's germline CDR1 is SGHDN and CDR2 FVKESK. With 0 bases removed from V and 3 bases from J, the gap between germline ends came to 11 bases.